The rows below give T cell receptor beta chains drawn from one sample of a study of CD4+ T cells in melanoma. Using immunoSEQ multiplex PCR, the repertoire was profiled, and TCRdb retains in-frame clones only, with some absent. The sample consists of some 150,000 clones, 80% to 95% of them appearing once. These receptors were collected from a human donor with melanoma. Both conserved end residues are part of each CDR3. The D gene is left open where the match is weak. Only part of the rows carry a size: once, few, many, or a class if the clone is expanded.

.,TRBV25-1,.,TRBJ1-2,TGTGCCAGCACTCCAGGGGAATCTAACTATGGCTACACCTTC,CASTPGESNYGYTF
.,TRBV7-7,.,TRBJ2-1,TGTGCCAGCAGCTCGTCCGAGGGGAATGAGCAGTTCTTC,CASSSSEGNEQFF
TRBD1,TRBV11-2,.,TRBJ1-1,TGTGCCAGCGGCGCCGGGACAGGGAACACTGAAGCTTTCTTT,CASGAGTGNTEAFF
.,TRBV6-1,.,TRBJ1-1,TGTGCCAGCAGTGGGGTCCAGGAAGCTTTCTTT,CASSGVQEAFF
.,TRBV30,.,TRBJ1-2,TGTGCCTGGAGTGTTGGCTATGGCTACACCTTC,CAWSVGYGYTF
TRBD1,TRBV27,.,TRBJ1-5,TGTGCCAGTCGTACAGGGGGCGATCGCAATCAGCCCCAGCATTTT,CASRTGGDRNQPQHF
.,TRBV15,.,TRBJ2-3,TGTGCCACCCAGCAGGGACGTGATACGCAGTATTTT,CATQQGRDTQYF
TRBD1,TRBV6-5,.,TRBJ1-2,TGTGCCAGCAGCCGGACAGGGCCCTATGGCTACACCTTC,CASSRTGPYGYTF
.,TRBV6-5,.,TRBJ1-2,TGTGCCTCAGGGGAAAACTATGGCTACACCTTC,CASGENYGYTF
.,TRBV2,once,TRBJ1-6,TGTGCCAGCAGTGAATGGGGAGTTTCACCCCTCCACTTT,CASSEWGVSPLHF
.,TRBV15,.,TRBJ1-4,TGTGCCACCAGCAGAGATAACCTAAGTGAAAAACTGTTTTTT,CATSRDNLSEKLFF
.,TRBV5-1,.,TRBJ2-1,TGCGCCAGCAGCTTGGTCCTGGGGGGGGCCCACAATGAGCAGTTCTTC,CASSLVLGGAHNEQFF
.,TRBV30,.,TRBJ2-1,TGTGCCTGGAGTCGCTCGATTTGGAGTGAGCAGTTCTTC,CAWSRSIWSEQFF
.,TRBV9,.,TRBJ1-5,TGTGCCAGCAGCCGTTTGGACACAGATCAGCCCCAGCATTTT,CASSRLDTDQPQHF
.,TRBV7-8,.,TRBJ1-5,TGTGCCAGCAGCTTGGTGGGGGGGGTGAGGCAGCCCCAGCATTTT,CASSLVGGVRQPQHF
.,TRBV19,.,TRBJ2-7,TGTGCCAGTAGTATCTTAAGTGACAGCTCCTACGAGCAGTACTTC,CASSILSDSSYEQYF
TRBD1,TRBV7-3,.,TRBJ1-5,TGTGCCAGCAGCCCTCGACAGGGGTGCAATCAGCCCCAGCATTTT,CASSPRQGCNQPQHF
.,TRBV6-6,.,TRBJ1-3,TGTGCCAGCAGCCCGTTCCTCTTTGGAAACACCATATATTTT,CASSPFLFGNTIYF
.,TRBV9,few,TRBJ2-1,TGTGCCAGCAGCGTAGAGGACAATCACTCCTACAATGAGCAGTTCTTC,CASSVEDNHSYNEQFF
.,TRBV5-4,once,TRBJ1-1,TGTGCCAGCAGGCGAGATTCAGGGACGGGGACCGAAGAAGCTTTCTTT,CASRRDSGTGTEEAFF
.,TRBV7-3,.,TRBJ2-1,TGTGCCAGCAGCCCCACGACAGACCACAATGAGCAGTTCTTC,CASSPTTDHNEQFF
TRBD1,TRBV18,.,TRBJ2-1,TGTGCCAGCTCACCATCCGGGACAGTCTACAATGAGCAGTTCTTC,CASSPSGTVYNEQFF
.,TRBV2,.,TRBJ2-1,TGTGCCAGCAATAAAGGGGGCTCCTACAATGAGCAGTTCTTC,CASNKGGSYNEQFF
.,TRBV7-2,.,TRBJ2-7,TGTGCCAGCAGCTTCTTCAGGGGAGACGAGCAGTACTTC,CASSFFRGDEQYF
TRBD1,TRBV5-1,.,TRBJ2-7,TGCGCCAGCAGCCCACAGGGGGACTACGAGCAGTACTTC,CASSPQGDYEQYF